Listed below are T cell receptor beta chains from one sample, sequenced in a study of response to subunit inactivated influenza vaccine. TCRdb reanalysed the RT-PCR reads using MiXCR and keeps one entry per CDR3 protein. The sample lists around 200,000 distinct CDR3 sequences, roughly 12% occurring once. This sample was also put to use in a study of T cells expressing NK-cell markers.

The material sequenced was CD8+ T cells sorted from PBMCs, taken 11 to 12 days after vaccination. These receptors all stem from a man between 50 and 59 years old who received an inactivated influenza vaccine. CDR3s include the opening cysteine and the closing phenylalanine or tryptophan. Each record gives: V gene, clone size, D gene, J gene, CDR3 protein, CDR3 DNA. D genes are given only for firm matches. Not every row has a clone size; where given, it reads once, few, many or a size class.

v_gene: TRBV4-2; abundance: few; d_gene: -; j_gene: TRBJ1-1; CDR3aa: CASSHRGHNTEAFF; CDR3nt: TGTGCCAGCAGCCACCGAGGACATAACACTGAAGCTTTCTTT
v_gene: TRBV6-5; abundance: -; d_gene: -; j_gene: TRBJ2-3; CDR3aa: CASSSGQHKDTQYF; CDR3nt: TGTGCCAGCAGTTCCGGACAGCATAAAGATACGCAGTATTTT
v_gene: TRBV28; abundance: -; d_gene: TRBD1; j_gene: TRBJ2-7; CDR3aa: CASSFRDRVNEQYF; CDR3nt: TGTGCCAGCAGTTTCAGGGACAGGGTGAACGAGCAGTACTTC
v_gene: TRBV11-2; abundance: many; d_gene: -; j_gene: TRBJ2-1; CDR3aa: CASSGERLYNEQFF; CDR3nt: TGTGCCAGCAGCGGGGAACGCCTCTACAATGAGCAGTTCTTC
v_gene: TRBV7-9; abundance: -; d_gene: -; j_gene: TRBJ2-1; CDR3aa: CASSFVRNEQFF; CDR3nt: TGTGCCAGCAGCTTTGTGCGCAATGAGCAGTTCTTC
v_gene: TRBV7-9; abundance: few; d_gene: TRBD1; j_gene: TRBJ2-2; CDR3aa: CASGTGGTGELFF; CDR3nt: TGTGCCAGCGGGACAGGGGGCACCGGGGAGCTGTTTTTT
v_gene: TRBV10-3; abundance: few; d_gene: -; j_gene: TRBJ2-7; CDR3aa: CAISESLGGRGPYEQYF; CDR3nt: TGTGCCATCAGTGAGTCGCTTGGGGGAAGAGGGCCCTACGAGCAGTACTTC
v_gene: TRBV2; abundance: many; d_gene: -; j_gene: TRBJ2-1; CDR3aa: CASSGWGYGSYNEQFF; CDR3nt: TGTGCCAGCAGTGGATGGGGCTATGGCTCCTACAATGAGCAGTTCTTC
v_gene: TRBV15; abundance: -; d_gene: TRBD2; j_gene: TRBJ2-3; CDR3aa: CATSRASGGRADTQYF; CDR3nt: TGTGCCACCAGCAGAGCTAGCGGGGGGCGGGCAGATACGCAGTATTTT
v_gene: TRBV5-1; abundance: few; d_gene: TRBD2; j_gene: TRBJ2-1; CDR3aa: CASSLLTSGGYNEQFF; CDR3nt: TGCGCCAGCAGCTTGCTAACTAGCGGGGGATACAATGAGCAGTTCTTC
v_gene: TRBV7-8; abundance: -; d_gene: TRBD1; j_gene: TRBJ1-4; CDR3aa: CASSFGQGREKLFF; CDR3nt: TGTGCCAGCAGCTTTGGACAGGGACGTGAAAAACTGTTTTTT
v_gene: TRBV5-6; abundance: -; d_gene: TRBD2; j_gene: TRBJ2-4; CDR3aa: CASSFGLAGAKNIQYF; CDR3nt: TGTGCCAGCAGCTTCGGGCTAGCGGGAGCCAAAAACATTCAGTACTTC
v_gene: TRBV7-2; abundance: -; d_gene: -; j_gene: TRBJ2-7; CDR3aa: CASSLGITVGYEQYF; CDR3nt: TGTGCCAGCAGCTTAGGTATAACAGTAGGCTACGAGCAGTACTTC
v_gene: TRBV4-3; abundance: -; d_gene: -; j_gene: TRBJ2-4; CDR3aa: CASSQTRGQNIQYF; CDR3nt: TGCGCCAGCAGCCAAACCCGGGGGCAAAACATTCAGTACTTC
v_gene: TRBV12-3/TRBV12-4; abundance: -; d_gene: -; j_gene: TRBJ2-1; CDR3aa: CASSLAGGKNEQFF; CDR3nt: TGTGCCAGCAGTTTAGCGGGAGGAAAGAATGAGCAGTTCTTC
v_gene: TRBV7-8; abundance: few; d_gene: TRBD1; j_gene: TRBJ1-2; CDR3aa: CASSPGGGGYTF; CDR3nt: TGTGCCAGCAGCCCAGGGGGTGGAGGCTACACCTTC
v_gene: TRBV28; abundance: few; d_gene: -; j_gene: TRBJ2-3; CDR3aa: CASSTQGLMGDTQYF; CDR3nt: TGTGCCAGCAGCACTCAGGGGCTGATGGGAGATACGCAGTATTTT
v_gene: TRBV12-3/TRBV12-4; abundance: -; d_gene: TRBD1; j_gene: TRBJ1-4; CDR3aa: CASSLGTGSEKLFF; CDR3nt: TGTGCCAGCAGTTTAGGGACAGGGAGTGAAAAACTGTTTTTT
v_gene: TRBV12-3/TRBV12-4; abundance: many; d_gene: -; j_gene: TRBJ2-7; CDR3aa: CASSLRTSRTYEQYF; CDR3nt: TGTGCCAGCAGTCTACGTACGAGTAGGACCTACGAGCAGTACTTC
v_gene: TRBV2; abundance: -; d_gene: -; j_gene: TRBJ2-1; CDR3aa: CASGGTLSSYNEQFF; CDR3nt: TGTGCCAGCGGCGGGACTCTGAGCTCCTACAATGAGCAGTTCTTC
v_gene: TRBV7-8; abundance: few; d_gene: -; j_gene: TRBJ2-3; CDR3aa: CASSLARRGYTTDTQYF; CDR3nt: TGTGCCAGCAGCTTAGCTAGGCGCGGGTATACCACAGATACGCAGTATTTT
v_gene: TRBV27; abundance: few; d_gene: -; j_gene: TRBJ1-2; CDR3aa: CASSRSVAGYYGYTF; CDR3nt: TGTGCCAGCAGCCGCAGTGTGGCAGGGTACTATGGCTACACCTTC
v_gene: TRBV29-1; abundance: many; d_gene: TRBD2; j_gene: TRBJ2-5; CDR3aa: CSVWGETSGFQETQYF; CDR3nt: TGCAGCGTTTGGGGGGAGACTAGCGGATTCCAAGAGACCCAGTACTTC
v_gene: TRBV7-3; abundance: -; d_gene: -; j_gene: TRBJ2-1; CDR3aa: CASSATGRQGGGNEQFF; CDR3nt: TGTGCCAGCAGCGCTACCGGTCGACAGGGAGGAGGCAATGAGCAGTTCTTC
v_gene: TRBV5-5; abundance: -; d_gene: -; j_gene: TRBJ1-1; CDR3aa: CASSFDINTEAFF; CDR3nt: TGTGCCAGCAGCTTTGACATCAACACTGAAGCTTTCTTT
v_gene: TRBV15; abundance: few; d_gene: -; j_gene: TRBJ2-2; CDR3aa: CATSRASDTGELFF; CDR3nt: TGTGCCACCAGCAGAGCAAGCGACACCGGGGAGCTGTTTTTT
v_gene: TRBV29-1; abundance: few; d_gene: -; j_gene: TRBJ2-1; CDR3aa: CSCRVGVLEYNEQFF; CDR3nt: TGCAGCTGTCGGGTAGGGGTTTTGGAATACAATGAGCAGTTCTTC
v_gene: TRBV9; abundance: few; d_gene: -; j_gene: TRBJ1-3; CDR3aa: CASSGGTGSGNTIYF; CDR3nt: TGTGCCAGCAGCGGCGGGACGGGCTCTGGAAACACCATATATTTT
v_gene: TRBV9; abundance: -; d_gene: TRBD2; j_gene: TRBJ2-1; CDR3aa: CASSGLAGAYNEQFF; CDR3nt: TGTGCCAGCAGCGGCTTAGCGGGAGCCTACAATGAGCAGTTCTTC
v_gene: TRBV7-9; abundance: few; d_gene: -; j_gene: TRBJ2-5; CDR3aa: CASSSSDRPQETQYF; CDR3nt: TGTGCCAGCAGCTCCAGCGACAGACCCCAAGAGACCCAGTACTTC
v_gene: TRBV5-6; abundance: many; d_gene: -; j_gene: TRBJ2-1; CDR3aa: CASSSQGGEQFF; CDR3nt: TGTGCCAGCAGCTCTCAGGGCGGTGAGCAGTTCTTC
v_gene: TRBV6-6; abundance: -; d_gene: -; j_gene: TRBJ2-5; CDR3aa: CASSSTGPETQYF; CDR3nt: TGTGCCAGCAGTTCCACAGGGCCGGAGACCCAGTACTTC
v_gene: TRBV2; abundance: -; d_gene: -; j_gene: TRBJ1-2; CDR3aa: CASSGGRNYGYTF; CDR3nt: TGTGCCAGCAGTGGCGGACGGAACTATGGCTACACCTTC
v_gene: TRBV7-9; abundance: -; d_gene: TRBD1; j_gene: TRBJ2-7; CDR3aa: CASTPPGQPSYEQYF; CDR3nt: TGTGCCAGCACTCCCCCGGGACAGCCCTCCTACGAGCAGTACTTC
v_gene: TRBV12-3/TRBV12-4; abundance: -; d_gene: -; j_gene: TRBJ2-5; CDR3aa: CASSLSPTSLETQYF; CDR3nt: TGTGCCAGCAGTTTAAGCCCGACTAGTTTAGAGACCCAGTACTTC
v_gene: TRBV6-2/TRBV6-3; abundance: few; d_gene: -; j_gene: TRBJ1-1; CDR3aa: CASSHGGVTEAFF; CDR3nt: TGTGCCAGCAGTCACGGGGGAGTCACTGAAGCTTTCTTT
v_gene: TRBV20-1; abundance: -; d_gene: -; j_gene: TRBJ2-4; CDR3aa: CSARDGHRNIQYF; CDR3nt: TGCAGTGCTAGAGATGGGCACAGGAACATTCAGTACTTC
v_gene: TRBV20-1; abundance: few; d_gene: -; j_gene: TRBJ2-7; CDR3aa: CSASVLYEQYF; CDR3nt: TGCAGTGCTAGCGTACTCTACGAGCAGTACTTC
v_gene: TRBV28; abundance: -; d_gene: -; j_gene: TRBJ2-2; CDR3aa: CASSPLGGAAGELFF; CDR3nt: TGTGCCAGCAGTCCCCTTGGGGGGGCCGCCGGGGAGCTGTTTTTT
v_gene: TRBV5-1; abundance: many; d_gene: TRBD1; j_gene: TRBJ2-3; CDR3aa: CASSLEDRGPDTQYF; CDR3nt: TGCGCCAGCAGCTTGGAGGACAGGGGCCCAGATACGCAGTATTTT
v_gene: TRBV12-3/TRBV12-4; abundance: -; d_gene: -; j_gene: TRBJ1-5; CDR3aa: CASSFAQNSNQPQHF; CDR3nt: TGTGCCAGCAGTTTTGCTCAGAATAGCAATCAGCCCCAGCATTTT
v_gene: TRBV28; abundance: -; d_gene: TRBD2; j_gene: TRBJ2-5; CDR3aa: CASSLAGGLEGTQYF; CDR3nt: TGTGCCAGCAGCCTAGCGGGGGGGCTGGAAGGGACCCAGTACTTC
v_gene: TRBV7-2; abundance: many; d_gene: -; j_gene: TRBJ2-1; CDR3aa: CASSLGVGGTYNEQFF; CDR3nt: TGTGCCAGCAGCTTAGGGGTGGGGGGTACCTACAATGAGCAGTTCTTC
v_gene: TRBV12-3/TRBV12-4; abundance: few; d_gene: -; j_gene: TRBJ2-2; CDR3aa: CASLGFANTGELFF; CDR3nt: TGTGCCAGTCTAGGGTTCGCGAACACCGGGGAGCTGTTTTTT
v_gene: TRBV6-2/TRBV6-3; abundance: many; d_gene: TRBD1; j_gene: TRBJ2-7; CDR3aa: CASSWGTALYEQYF; CDR3nt: TGTGCCAGCAGTTGGGGGACAGCTCTCTACGAGCAGTACTTC
v_gene: TRBV11-2; abundance: -; d_gene: TRBD2; j_gene: TRBJ2-3; CDR3aa: CASSPKGLAGGPSDTQYF; CDR3nt: TGTGCCAGCAGCCCCAAGGGACTAGCGGGGGGGCCTTCAGATACGCAGTATTTT
v_gene: TRBV2; abundance: -; d_gene: -; j_gene: TRBJ2-1; CDR3aa: CASNPQVEYDEQFF; CDR3nt: TGTGCCAGCAACCCCCAGGTTGAGTACGATGAGCAGTTCTTC
v_gene: TRBV2; abundance: -; d_gene: TRBD1; j_gene: TRBJ2-3; CDR3aa: CASSEGETGSLGDTQYF; CDR3nt: TGTGCCAGCAGTGAAGGGGAGACAGGGTCCCTCGGAGATACGCAGTATTTT
v_gene: TRBV19; abundance: few; d_gene: -; j_gene: TRBJ1-1; CDR3aa: CASSIAIGVLNTEAFF; CDR3nt: TGTGCCAGTAGTATAGCCATAGGAGTATTGAACACTGAAGCTTTCTTT
v_gene: TRBV7-9; abundance: -; d_gene: -; j_gene: TRBJ2-1; CDR3aa: CASSHPSDEQFF; CDR3nt: TGTGCCAGCAGCCACCCGTCGGATGAGCAGTTCTTC
v_gene: TRBV28; abundance: -; d_gene: TRBD1; j_gene: TRBJ1-4; CDR3aa: CASSSGTASYEKLFF; CDR3nt: TGTGCCAGCAGTTCCGGGACAGCCAGTTATGAAAAACTGTTTTTT
v_gene: TRBV11-2; abundance: -; d_gene: -; j_gene: TRBJ2-1; CDR3aa: CASSAFLTRHLVQFF; CDR3nt: TGTGCCAGCAGCGCCTTTCTGACCCGACACCTGGTGCAGTTCTTC
v_gene: TRBV10-3; abundance: many; d_gene: -; j_gene: TRBJ1-5; CDR3aa: CAISEPYQPQHF; CDR3nt: TGTGCCATCAGTGAGCCGTATCAGCCCCAGCATTTT
v_gene: TRBV11-2; abundance: -; d_gene: -; j_gene: TRBJ2-2; CDR3aa: CASSLDFAGELFF; CDR3nt: TGTGCCAGCAGCTTAGACTTCGCCGGGGAGCTGTTTTTT
v_gene: TRBV11-2; abundance: -; d_gene: -; j_gene: TRBJ2-1; CDR3aa: CASSYAPQNEQFF; CDR3nt: TGTGCCAGCAGCTACGCTCCTCAGAATGAGCAGTTCTTC
v_gene: TRBV20-1; abundance: -; d_gene: -; j_gene: TRBJ2-7; CDR3aa: CSASEDHEQYF; CDR3nt: TGCAGTGCTAGCGAGGATCACGAGCAGTACTTC
v_gene: TRBV12-3/TRBV12-4; abundance: -; d_gene: -; j_gene: TRBJ2-1; CDR3aa: CASSFGPEQFF; CDR3nt: TGTGCCAGCAGTTTTGGTCCTGAGCAGTTCTTC